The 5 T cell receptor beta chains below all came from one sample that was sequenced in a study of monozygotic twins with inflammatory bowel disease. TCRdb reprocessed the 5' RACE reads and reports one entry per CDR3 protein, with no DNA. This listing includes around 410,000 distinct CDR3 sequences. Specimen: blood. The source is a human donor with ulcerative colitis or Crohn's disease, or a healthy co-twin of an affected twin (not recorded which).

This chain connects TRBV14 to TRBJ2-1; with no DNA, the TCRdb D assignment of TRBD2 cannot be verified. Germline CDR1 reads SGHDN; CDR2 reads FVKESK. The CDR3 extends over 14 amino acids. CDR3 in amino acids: CASSQVGQEDEQFF.

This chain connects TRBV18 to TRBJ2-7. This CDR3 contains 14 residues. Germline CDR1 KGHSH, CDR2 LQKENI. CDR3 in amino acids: CASSSPGLAYEQYF.

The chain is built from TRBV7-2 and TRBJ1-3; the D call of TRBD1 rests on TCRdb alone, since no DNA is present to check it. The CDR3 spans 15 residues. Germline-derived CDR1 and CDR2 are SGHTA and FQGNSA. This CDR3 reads CASSNRGKFGNTIYF. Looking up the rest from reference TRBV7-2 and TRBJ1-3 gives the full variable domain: GAGVSQSPSNKVTEKGKDVELRCDPISGHTALYWYRQSLGQGLEFLIYFQGNSAPDKSGLPSDRFSAERTGGSVSTLTIQRTQQEDSAVYLCASSNRGKFGNTIYFGEGSWLTVV.

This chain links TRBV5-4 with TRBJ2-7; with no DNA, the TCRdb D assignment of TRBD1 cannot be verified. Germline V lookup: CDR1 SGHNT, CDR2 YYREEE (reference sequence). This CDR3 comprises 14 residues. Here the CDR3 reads CASSSPSAGNEQYF.

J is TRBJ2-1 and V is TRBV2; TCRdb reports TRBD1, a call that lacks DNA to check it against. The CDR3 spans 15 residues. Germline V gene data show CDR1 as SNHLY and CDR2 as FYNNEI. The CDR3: CASIIGATSDNEQFF.